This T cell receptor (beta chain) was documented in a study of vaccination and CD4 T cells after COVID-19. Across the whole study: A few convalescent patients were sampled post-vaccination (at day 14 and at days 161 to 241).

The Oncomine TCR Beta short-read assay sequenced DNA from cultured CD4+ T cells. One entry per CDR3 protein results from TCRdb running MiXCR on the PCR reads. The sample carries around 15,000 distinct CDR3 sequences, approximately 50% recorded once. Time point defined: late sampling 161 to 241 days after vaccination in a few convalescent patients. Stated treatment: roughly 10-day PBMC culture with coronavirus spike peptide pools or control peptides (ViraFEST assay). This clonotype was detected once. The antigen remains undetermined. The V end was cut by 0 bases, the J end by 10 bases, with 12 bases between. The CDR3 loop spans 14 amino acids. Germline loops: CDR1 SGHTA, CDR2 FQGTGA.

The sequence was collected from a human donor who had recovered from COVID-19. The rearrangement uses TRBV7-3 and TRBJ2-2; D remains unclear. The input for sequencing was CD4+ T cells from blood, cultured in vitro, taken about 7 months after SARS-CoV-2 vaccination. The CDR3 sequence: CASSLTRGAAELFF. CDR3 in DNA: TGTGCCAGCAGCTTAACGAGAGGCGCCGCGGAGCTGTTTTTT.